This T cell receptor (beta chain) was recovered during a study of blood T cell repertoires in COVID-19. The repertoire was sequenced with immunoSEQ multiplex PCR; TCRdb's copy has only in-frame clones and lacks some. This sample has fewer than 450,000 clones, with around 91% found just once. The CDR3 has 15 amino acids. V was shortened by 2 bases and J by 6 bases, with 17 bases between the two germline ends. Germline loops: CDR1 SGHNT, CDR2 YYREEE (reference sequence). The chain couples TRBV5-4 to TRBJ2-5, with D perhaps TRBD2 (6 bases). Sequences were obtained from peripheral blood. The receptor was isolated from a woman aged 18-35 years who had recovered from COVID-19. The CDR3 region is CASSLNGGAMKTQYF. The CDR3 DNA reads as TGTGCCAGCAGCTTAAACGGAGGGGCTATGAAGACCCAGTACTTC.